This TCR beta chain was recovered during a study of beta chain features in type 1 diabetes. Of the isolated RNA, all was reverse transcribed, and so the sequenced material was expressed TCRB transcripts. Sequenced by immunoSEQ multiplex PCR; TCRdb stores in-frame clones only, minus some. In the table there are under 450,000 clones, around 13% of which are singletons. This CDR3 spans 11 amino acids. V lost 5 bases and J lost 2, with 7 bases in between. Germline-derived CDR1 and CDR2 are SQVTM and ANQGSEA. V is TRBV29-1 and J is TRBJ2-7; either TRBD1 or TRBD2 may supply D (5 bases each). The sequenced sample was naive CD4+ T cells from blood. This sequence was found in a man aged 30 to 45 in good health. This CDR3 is CSVPGPYEQYF. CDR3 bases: TGCAGCGTTCCGGGGCCCTACGAGCAGTACTTC.